This T cell receptor (beta chain) was identified in a study of T cell responses to AZD1222 COVID-19 vaccine. CDR1 SQVTM and CDR2 ANQGSEA come from the germline V gene. This CDR3 is 13 amino acids long. Trimming pared 5 bases from V and 2 bases from J, leaving 13 bases between. General study findings and limits: The study sampled repertoires only after the peak T cell response. Donors in the cohort were predominantly white British and more often female, and clonal diversity was possibly underestimated. Across spike, vaccine-associated CD4 TCRs were found, dominant at 160-218 and 743-854. Among those given AZD1222, only six were seropositive at baseline.

For this clone: The antigen remains unidentified.

Clones were read by immunoSEQ multiplex PCR, and TCRdb kept only the in-frame ones, dropping some. The sample yields 150,000 to 200,000 clones, around 94% seen once. The chain couples TRBV29-1 to TRBJ2-7; TRBD2 might be the D (5 bases). The TCR originated in an adult in good health. Sequences were derived from peripheral blood, sampled on day 0 of AZD1222 vaccination. The CDR3 nucleotides are TGCAGCGTTAGCCTGACTAATACCTACGAGCAGTACTTC. This codes for CSVSLTNTYEQYF.